The T cell receptor (beta chain) described here comes from a study of blood T cell repertoires in COVID-19. TCRdb's copy holds only in-frame clones and misses some; the assay was immunoSEQ multiplex PCR. The sample lists some 110,000 clones; more than 80% were seen once. V lost 2 bases, J lost 8 bases, and 9 bases stayed unmatched. CDR1 and CDR2 from the germline V gene are MNHEY and SMNVEV (reference sequence). The CDR3 is 15 amino acids. The TCR comes from a woman aged 80 or over with COVID-19, enrolled during active disease. Source material: peripheral blood. This sequence joins TRBV27 and TRBJ2-1; 7 bases map to TRBD2. For the CDR3, the DNA is TGTGCCAGCAGTTTACGTACTGGACTAGACCATGAGCAGTTCTTC. Its protein is CASSLRTGLDHEQFF.